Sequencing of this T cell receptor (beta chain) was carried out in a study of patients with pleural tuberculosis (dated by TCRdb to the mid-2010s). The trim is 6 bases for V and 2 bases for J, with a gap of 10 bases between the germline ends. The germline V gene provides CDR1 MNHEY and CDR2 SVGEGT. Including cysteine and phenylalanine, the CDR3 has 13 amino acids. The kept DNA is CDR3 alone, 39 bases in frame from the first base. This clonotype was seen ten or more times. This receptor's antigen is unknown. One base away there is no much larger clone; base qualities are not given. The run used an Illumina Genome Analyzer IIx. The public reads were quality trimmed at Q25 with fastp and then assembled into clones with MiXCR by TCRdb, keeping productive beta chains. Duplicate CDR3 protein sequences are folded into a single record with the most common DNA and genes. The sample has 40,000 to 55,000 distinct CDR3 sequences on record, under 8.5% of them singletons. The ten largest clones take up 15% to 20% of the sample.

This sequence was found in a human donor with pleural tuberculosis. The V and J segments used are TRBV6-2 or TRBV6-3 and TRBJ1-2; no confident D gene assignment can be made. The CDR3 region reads CASSSGSNYGYTF. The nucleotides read TGTGCCAGCAGCTCCGGGTCCAACTATGGCTACACCTTC.